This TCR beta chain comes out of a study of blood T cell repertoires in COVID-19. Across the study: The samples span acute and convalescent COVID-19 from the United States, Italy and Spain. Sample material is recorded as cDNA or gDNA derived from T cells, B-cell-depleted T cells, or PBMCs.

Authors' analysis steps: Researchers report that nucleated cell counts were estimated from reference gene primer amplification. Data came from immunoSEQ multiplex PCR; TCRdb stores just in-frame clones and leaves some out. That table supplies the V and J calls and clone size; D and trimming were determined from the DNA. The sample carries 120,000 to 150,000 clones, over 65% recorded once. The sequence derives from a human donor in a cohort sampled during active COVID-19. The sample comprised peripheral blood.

The CDR3 is CASSFQNNYEQYF. The CDR3 nucleotides read TGTGCCAGCAGCTTTCAGAATAACTACGAGCAGTACTTC. This chain joins TRBV7-2 and TRBJ2-7, with no clear D. Germline values: CDR1 SGHTA, CDR2 FQGNSA. The CDR3 spans 13 residues. Trimming left V 3 bases short and J 3 bases short, with 9 bases between.